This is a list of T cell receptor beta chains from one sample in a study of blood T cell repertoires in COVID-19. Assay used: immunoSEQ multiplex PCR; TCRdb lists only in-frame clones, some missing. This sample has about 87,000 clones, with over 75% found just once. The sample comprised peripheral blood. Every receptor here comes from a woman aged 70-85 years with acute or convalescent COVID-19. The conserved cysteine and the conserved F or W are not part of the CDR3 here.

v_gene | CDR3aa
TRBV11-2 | ASRLQQEITGELF
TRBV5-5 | ASSSDRMTGGVFNYGYT
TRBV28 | ASTLTGTYGYT
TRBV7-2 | ASSSLTLAGEETQY
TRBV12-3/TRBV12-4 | ASSPSNYGYT
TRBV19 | ASGQRFNYGYT
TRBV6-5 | ASGGTGEGYT
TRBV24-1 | ATSDPQAMDTQY
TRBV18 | ASSPAMGQGTEAF
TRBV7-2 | ASSFAGEETQY
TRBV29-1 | SVLGTASTDTQY
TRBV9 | ASSPRGTGRGIEAF
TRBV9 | ASSVGTGGNQPQH
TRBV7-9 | ASSLAWGVEKLF
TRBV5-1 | ASTAGPEILYGYT
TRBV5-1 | ASSSAGTTYNEQF
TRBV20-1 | SASRQDYGYT
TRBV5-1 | ASSLRSGTTEAF
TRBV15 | ATRGLGSNEQF
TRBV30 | AWSVLPKYVLIYTEAF
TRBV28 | ASSVTGISLGQY
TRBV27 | ASSSTSAGSYNEQF
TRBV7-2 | ASSLVTGAEAF
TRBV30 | AWQDSSTSQPQH
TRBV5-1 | ASSNDRGQNTEAF
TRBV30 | AWSGGATEAF
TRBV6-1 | ASSDPRGRDTEAF
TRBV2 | ASSTGAMNTEAF
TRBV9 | ASSVGAGFVGETQY
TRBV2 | ASSELAGSSYNEQF
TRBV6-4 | ASSDGYRGNYGYT
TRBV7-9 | ASSIQGAPGDGYT
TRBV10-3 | AISESPDRGRKNIQY
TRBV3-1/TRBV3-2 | ASSQPGQDSPLH
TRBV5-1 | ASSLDPGSGGYT
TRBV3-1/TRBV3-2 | ASSQESVGKGAF
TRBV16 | ASSAVNTGELF
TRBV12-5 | ASGLDRAGITDTQY
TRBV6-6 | ASSSERGFSDTQY
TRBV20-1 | STWGDTEAF
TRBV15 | ATSSQGQVHTGELF
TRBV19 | AISSGEPNSPLH
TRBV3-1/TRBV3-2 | ASSQGRQPQH
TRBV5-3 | ARSLNRANQPQH
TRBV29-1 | SVEQGATDTQY
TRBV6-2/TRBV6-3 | ASIPRDRARLGYGYT
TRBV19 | ASSPLGTGTGGYT
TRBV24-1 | ATSANTENTEAF
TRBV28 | ASSLPEGAKNIQY
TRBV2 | ASRRGQANYGYT
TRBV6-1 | ASSDTQRTEAF
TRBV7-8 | ASSFHRELDTEAF
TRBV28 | ASSTTGWGTF
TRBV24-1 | ATSDPDRKAF
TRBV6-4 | ASSLQGPSYNSPLH